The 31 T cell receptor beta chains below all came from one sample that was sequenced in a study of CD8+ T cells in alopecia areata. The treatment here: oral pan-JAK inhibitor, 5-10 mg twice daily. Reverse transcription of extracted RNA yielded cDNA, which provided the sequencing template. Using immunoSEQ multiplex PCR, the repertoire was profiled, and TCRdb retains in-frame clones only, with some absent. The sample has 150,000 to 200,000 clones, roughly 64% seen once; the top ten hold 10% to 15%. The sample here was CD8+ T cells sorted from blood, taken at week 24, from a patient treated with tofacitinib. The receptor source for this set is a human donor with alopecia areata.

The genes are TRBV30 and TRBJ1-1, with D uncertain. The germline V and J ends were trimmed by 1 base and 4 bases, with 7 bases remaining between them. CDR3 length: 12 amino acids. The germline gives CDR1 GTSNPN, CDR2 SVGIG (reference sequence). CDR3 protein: CAWSGGTTEAFF. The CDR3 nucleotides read TGTGCCTGGAGTGGAGGTACCACTGAAGCTTTCTTT.

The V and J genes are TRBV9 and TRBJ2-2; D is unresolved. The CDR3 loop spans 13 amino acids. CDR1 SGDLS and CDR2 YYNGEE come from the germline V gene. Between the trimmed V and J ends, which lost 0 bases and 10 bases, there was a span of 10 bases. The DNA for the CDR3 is TGTGCCAGCAGCGTAGAAGCGAGGCCGGAGCTGTTTTTT. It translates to CASSVEARPELFF.

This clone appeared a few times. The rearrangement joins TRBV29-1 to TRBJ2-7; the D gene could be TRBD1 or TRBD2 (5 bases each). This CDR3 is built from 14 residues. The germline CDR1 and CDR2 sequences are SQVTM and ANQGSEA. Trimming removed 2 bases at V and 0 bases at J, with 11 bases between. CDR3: CSVETWGSSYEQYF. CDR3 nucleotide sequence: TGCAGCGTTGAAACTTGGGGGAGCTCCTACGAGCAGTACTTC.

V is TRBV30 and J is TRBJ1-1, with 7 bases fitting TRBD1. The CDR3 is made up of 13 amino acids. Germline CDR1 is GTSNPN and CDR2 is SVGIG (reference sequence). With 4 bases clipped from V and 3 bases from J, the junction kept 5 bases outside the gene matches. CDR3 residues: CAWIRDSHTEAFF. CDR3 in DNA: TGTGCCTGGATCCGGGACAGCCACACTGAAGCTTTCTTT. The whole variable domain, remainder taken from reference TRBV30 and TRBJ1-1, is SQTIHQWPATLVQPVGSPLSLECTVEGTSNPNLYWYRQAAGRGLQLLFYSVGIGQISSEVPQNLSASRPQDRQFILSSKKLLLSDSGFYLCAWIRDSHTEAFFGQGTRLTVV.

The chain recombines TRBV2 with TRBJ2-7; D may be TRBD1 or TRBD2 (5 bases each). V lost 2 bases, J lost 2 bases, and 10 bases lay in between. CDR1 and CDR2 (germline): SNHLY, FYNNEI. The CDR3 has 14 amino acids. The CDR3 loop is CASSEWWGTYEQYF. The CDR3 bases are TGTGCCAGCAGTGAATGGTGGGGGACCTACGAGCAGTACTTC.

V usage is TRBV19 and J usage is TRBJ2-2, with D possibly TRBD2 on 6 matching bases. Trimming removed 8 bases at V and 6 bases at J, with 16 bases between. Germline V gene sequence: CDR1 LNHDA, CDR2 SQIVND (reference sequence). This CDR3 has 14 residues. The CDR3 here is CASRPGGGAGELFF. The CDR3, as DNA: TGTGCCAGTCGACCCGGGGGAGGCGCCGGGGAGCTGTTTTTT.

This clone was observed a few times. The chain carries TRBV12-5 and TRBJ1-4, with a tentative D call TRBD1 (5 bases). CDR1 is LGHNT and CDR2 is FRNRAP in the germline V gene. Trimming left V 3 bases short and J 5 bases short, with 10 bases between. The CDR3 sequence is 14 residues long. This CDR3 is CASGLRGENEKLFF. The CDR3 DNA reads TGTGCTAGTGGTTTACGGGGGGAAAATGAAAAACTGTTTTTT.

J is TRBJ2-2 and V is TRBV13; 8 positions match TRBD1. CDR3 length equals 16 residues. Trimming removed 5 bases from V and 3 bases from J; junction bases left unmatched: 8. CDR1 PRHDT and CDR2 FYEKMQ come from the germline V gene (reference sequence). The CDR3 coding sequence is TGTGCCAGCAGCGCCCGAGGGACAGGAGACACCGGGGAGCTGTTTTTT. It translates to CASSARGTGDTGELFF. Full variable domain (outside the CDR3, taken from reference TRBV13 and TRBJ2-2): AAGVIQSPRHLIKEKRETATLKCYPIPRHDTVYWYQQGPGQDPQFLISFYEKMQSDKGSIPDRFSAQQFSDYHSELNMSSLELGDSALYFCASSARGTGDTGELFFGEGSRLTVL.

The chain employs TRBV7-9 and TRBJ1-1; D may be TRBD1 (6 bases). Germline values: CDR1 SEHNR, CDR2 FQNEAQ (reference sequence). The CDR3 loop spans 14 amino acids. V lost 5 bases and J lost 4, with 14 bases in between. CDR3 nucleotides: TGTGCCAGCAGCGTAGGAACAGGGATCACTGAAGCTTTCTTT. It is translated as CASSVGTGITEAFF.

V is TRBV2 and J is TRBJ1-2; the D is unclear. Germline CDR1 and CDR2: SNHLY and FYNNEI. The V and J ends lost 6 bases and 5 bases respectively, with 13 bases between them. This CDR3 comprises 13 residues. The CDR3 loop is CASRGRPIYGYTF. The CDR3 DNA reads TGTGCCAGCAGGGGCAGACCCATATATGGCTACACCTTC.

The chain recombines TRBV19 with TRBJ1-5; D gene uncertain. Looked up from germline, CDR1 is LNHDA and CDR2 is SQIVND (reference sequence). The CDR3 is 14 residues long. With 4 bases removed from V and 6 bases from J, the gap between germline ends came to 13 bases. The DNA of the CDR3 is TGTGCCAGTAGTACATACAGTCCCGGTCAGCCCCAGCATTTT. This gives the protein CASSTYSPGQPQHF.

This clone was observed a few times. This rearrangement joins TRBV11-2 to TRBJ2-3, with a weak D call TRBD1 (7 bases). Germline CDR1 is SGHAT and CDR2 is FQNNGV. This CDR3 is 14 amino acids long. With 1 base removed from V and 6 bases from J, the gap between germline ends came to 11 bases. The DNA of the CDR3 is TGTGCCAGCAGCTTAGCAGGGGGGAGCGATACGCAGTATTTT. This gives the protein CASSLAGGSDTQYF.

CDR3 coding DNA: TGTGCCATCAGAGTAGACAGGGACGAGCAGTACTTC. This translates into CAIRVDRDEQYF. V and J are TRBV10-3 and TRBJ2-7, with 7 positions matching TRBD1. The germline CDR1 and CDR2 sequences are ENHRY and SYGVKD. V was clipped by 6 bases and J by 5 bases; unmatched bases: 4. The CDR3 is 12 residues long.

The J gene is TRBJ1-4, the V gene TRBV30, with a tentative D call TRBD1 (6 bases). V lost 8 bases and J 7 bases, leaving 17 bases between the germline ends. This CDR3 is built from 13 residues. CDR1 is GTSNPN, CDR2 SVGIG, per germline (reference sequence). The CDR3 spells CARDDRILEKLFF. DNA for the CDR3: TGTGCCAGAGACGACAGGATACTTGAAAAACTGTTTTTT.

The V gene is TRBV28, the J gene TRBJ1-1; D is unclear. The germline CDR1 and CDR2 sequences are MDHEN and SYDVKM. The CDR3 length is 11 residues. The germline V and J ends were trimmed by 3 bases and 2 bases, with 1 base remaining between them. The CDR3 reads CASSFNTEAFF. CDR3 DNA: TGTGCCAGCAGTTTCAACACTGAAGCTTTCTTT.

CDR3 amino acids: CASSDWVRGNQPQHF. The CDR3 nucleotides read TGTGCCAGCAGTGACTGGGTGAGGGGCAATCAGCCCCAGCATTTT. V gene TRBV6-1 combines with J gene TRBJ1-5; D is ambiguous. The CDR3 has 15 amino acids. Germline CDR1 reads MNHNS; CDR2 reads SASEGT. The V end was cut by 3 bases, the J end by 2 bases, with 11 bases between.

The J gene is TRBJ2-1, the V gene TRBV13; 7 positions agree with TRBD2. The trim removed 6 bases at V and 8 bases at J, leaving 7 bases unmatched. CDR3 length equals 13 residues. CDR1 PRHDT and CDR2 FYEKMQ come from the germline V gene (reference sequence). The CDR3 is CASRGEGGDEQFF. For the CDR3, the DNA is TGTGCCAGCAGAGGGGAGGGCGGCGATGAGCAGTTCTTC.

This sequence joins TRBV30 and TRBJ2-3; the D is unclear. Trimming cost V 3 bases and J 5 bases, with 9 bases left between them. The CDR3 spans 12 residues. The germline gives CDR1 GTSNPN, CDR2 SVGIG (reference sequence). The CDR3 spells CAWSPTGDTQYF. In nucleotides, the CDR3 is TGTGCCTGGAGCCCAACTGGAGATACGCAGTATTTT.

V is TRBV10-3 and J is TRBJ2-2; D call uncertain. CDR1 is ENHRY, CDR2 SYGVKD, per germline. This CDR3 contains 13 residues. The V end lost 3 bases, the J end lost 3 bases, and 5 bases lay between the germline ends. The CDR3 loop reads CAISEEDTGELFF. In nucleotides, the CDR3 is TGTGCCATCAGTGAAGAGGACACCGGGGAGCTGTTTTTT.

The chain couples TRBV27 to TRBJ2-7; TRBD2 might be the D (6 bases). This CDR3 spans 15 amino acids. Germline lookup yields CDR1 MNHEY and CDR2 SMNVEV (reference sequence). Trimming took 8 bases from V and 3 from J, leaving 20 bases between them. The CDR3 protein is CASCLTSRRVYEQYF. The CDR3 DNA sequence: TGTGCCAGCTGTCTCACGTCAAGGAGGGTCTACGAGCAGTACTTC.

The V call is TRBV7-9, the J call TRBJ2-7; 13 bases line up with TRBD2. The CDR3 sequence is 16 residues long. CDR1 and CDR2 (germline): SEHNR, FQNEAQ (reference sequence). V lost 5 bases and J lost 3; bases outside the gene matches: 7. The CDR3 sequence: CASSALGLAGDYEQYF. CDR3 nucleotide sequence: TGTGCCAGCAGCGCCTTAGGACTAGCGGGGGACTACGAGCAGTACTTC.

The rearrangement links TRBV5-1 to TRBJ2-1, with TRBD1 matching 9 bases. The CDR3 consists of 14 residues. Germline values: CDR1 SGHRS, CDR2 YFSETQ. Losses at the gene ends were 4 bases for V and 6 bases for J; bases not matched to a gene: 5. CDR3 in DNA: TGCGCCAGCAGCGGGGGACAGGGAGGCAATGAGCAGTTCTTC. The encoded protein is CASSGGQGGNEQFF.

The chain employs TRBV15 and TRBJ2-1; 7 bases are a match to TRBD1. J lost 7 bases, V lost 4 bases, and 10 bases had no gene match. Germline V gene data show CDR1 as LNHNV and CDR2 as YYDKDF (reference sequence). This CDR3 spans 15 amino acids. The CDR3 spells CATSKRQGFGNEQFF. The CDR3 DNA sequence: TGTGCCACCAGCAAAAGACAGGGATTTGGGAATGAGCAGTTCTTC.

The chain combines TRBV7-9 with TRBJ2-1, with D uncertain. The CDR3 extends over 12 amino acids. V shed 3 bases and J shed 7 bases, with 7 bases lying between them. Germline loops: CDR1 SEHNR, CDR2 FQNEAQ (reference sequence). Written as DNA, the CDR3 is TGTGCCAGCAGCTTGGGCACGAATGAGCAGTTCTTC. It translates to CASSLGTNEQFF. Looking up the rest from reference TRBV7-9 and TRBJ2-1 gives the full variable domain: DTGVSQNPRHKITKRGQNVTFRCDPISEHNRLYWYRQTLGQGPEFLTYFQNEAQLEKSRLLSDRFSAERPKGSFSTLEIQRTEQGDSAMYLCASSLGTNEQFFGPGTRLTVL.

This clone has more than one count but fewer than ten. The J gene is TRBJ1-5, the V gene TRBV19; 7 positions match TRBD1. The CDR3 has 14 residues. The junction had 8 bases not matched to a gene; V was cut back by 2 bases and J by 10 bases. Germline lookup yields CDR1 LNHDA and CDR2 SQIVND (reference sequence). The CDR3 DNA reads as TGTGCCAGTAGTATACGACAGGGCCAATTTCCCCAGCATTTT. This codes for CASSIRQGQFPQHF.

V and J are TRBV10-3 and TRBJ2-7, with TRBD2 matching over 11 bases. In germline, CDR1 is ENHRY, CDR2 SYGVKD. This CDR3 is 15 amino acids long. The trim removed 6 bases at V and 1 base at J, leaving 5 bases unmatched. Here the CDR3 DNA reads TGTGCCATCAGAGACTCTAGCGGGGGGTCCTACGAGCAGTACTTC. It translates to CAIRDSSGGSYEQYF.

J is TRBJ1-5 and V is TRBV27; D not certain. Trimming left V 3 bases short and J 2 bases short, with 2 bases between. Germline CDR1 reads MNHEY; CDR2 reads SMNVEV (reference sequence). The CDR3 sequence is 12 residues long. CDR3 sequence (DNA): TGTGCCAGCAGTTTTGGCAATCAGCCCCAGCATTTT. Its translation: CASSFGNQPQHF.

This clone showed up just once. The CDR3 region is CASSYPTSGGNEQFF. The CDR3 coding sequence is TGTGCCAGCAGTTACCCCACTAGCGGGGGCAATGAGCAGTTCTTC. The V call is TRBV6-5, the J call TRBJ2-1; 11 positions agree with TRBD2. CDR1 is MNHEY, CDR2 SVGAGI, per germline. CDR3 length: 15 residues. The V and J ends lost 2 bases and 6 bases, in that order; junction bases with no gene match: 3.

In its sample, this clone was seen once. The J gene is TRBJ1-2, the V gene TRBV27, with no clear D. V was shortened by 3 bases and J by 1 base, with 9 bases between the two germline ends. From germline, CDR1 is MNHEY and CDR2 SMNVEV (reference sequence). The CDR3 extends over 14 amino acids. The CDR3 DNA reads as TGTGCCAGCAGTTTGGCTCTCAGTAACTATGGCTACACCTTC. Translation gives CASSLALSNYGYTF.

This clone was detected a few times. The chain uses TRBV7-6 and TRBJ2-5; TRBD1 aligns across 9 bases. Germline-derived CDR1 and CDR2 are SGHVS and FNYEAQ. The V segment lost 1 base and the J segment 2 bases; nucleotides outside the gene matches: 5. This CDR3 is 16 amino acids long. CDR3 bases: TGTGCCAGCAGCTTAGGAGTGACAGGGGGTCAAGAGACCCAGTACTTC. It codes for CASSLGVTGGQETQYF.

The CDR3 region is CAWSHDRGELFF. CDR3 coding DNA: TGTGCCTGGAGTCACGACAGGGGGGAGCTGTTTTTT. This chain joins TRBV30 and TRBJ2-2, with a possible D match to TRBD1 (6 bases). V was trimmed by 2 bases and J by 8 bases, leaving 9 bases between them. There are 12 residues in the CDR3. The germline CDR1 and CDR2 sequences are GTSNPN and SVGIG (reference sequence).